Each of the 30 T cell receptor beta chains below was sequenced from the same sample in a study of blood T cell repertoires in COVID-19. Assay used: immunoSEQ multiplex PCR; TCRdb lists only in-frame clones, some missing. The sample shows 160,000 or so clones, 82% of them seen only once. Sequences were obtained from peripheral blood. Receptors were obtained from a woman aged 70 to 79 with acute or convalescent COVID-19.

This clone has just one count. The chain has TRBV11-2 and TRBJ2-5, with D possibly being TRBD2 (6 bases). Deletions cut 1 base from V and 1 base from J, with 16 bases between. Germline-derived CDR1 and CDR2 are SGHAT and FQNNGV. The CDR3 is made up of 17 amino acids. The CDR3 region has the DNA TGTGCCAGCAGCTTAGGGGTCTCGGAGGGCCGCCAAGAGACCCAGTACTTC. Protein product: CASSLGVSEGRQETQYF.

This chain links TRBV19 with TRBJ1-3; a weak D match, TRBD1 (6 bases). The CDR3 has 17 amino acids. V lost 3 bases and J 2 bases, leaving 17 bases between the germline ends. Germline CDR1 LNHDA, CDR2 SQIVND (reference sequence). CDR3 in amino acids: CASSMGRGIYTGNTIYF. DNA of the CDR3: TGTGCCAGTAGTATGGGCAGGGGCATTTATACTGGAAACACCATATATTTT.

This clone is a singleton in its sample. This chain connects TRBV11-3 to TRBJ2-1; 7 nucleotides line up with TRBD2. The junction had 4 bases not matched to a gene; V was cut back by 2 bases and J by 0 bases. The CDR3 runs 16 residues. The germline V gene encodes CDR1 SGHNT and CDR2 YENEEA. DNA for the CDR3: TGTGCCAGCAGCTTAAGTGCGGGAGACTCCTACAATGAGCAGTTCTTC. Protein: CASSLSAGDSYNEQFF. The full variable domain, in which reference TRBV11-3 and TRBJ2-1 provide the parts outside the CDR3, is EAGVVQSPRYKIIEKKQPVAFWCNPISGHNTLYWYLQNLGQGPELLIRYENEEAVDDSQLPKDRFSAERLKGVDSTLKIQPAELGDSAVYLCASSLSAGDSYNEQFFGPGTRLTVL.

This clone was counted a single time. The chain recombines TRBV9 with TRBJ1-3; D remains unclear. CDR3 length: 14 residues. Deletions cut 2 bases from V and 3 bases from J, with 9 bases between. Germline assignment: CDR1 SGDLS and CDR2 YYNGEE. CDR3 coding DNA: TGTGCCAGCAGCGTTGCACGGAGTGGAAACACCATATATTTT. Protein: CASSVARSGNTIYF. Full variable domain (outside the CDR3, taken from reference TRBV9 and TRBJ1-3): DSGVTQTPKHLITATGQRVTLRCSPRSGDLSVYWYQQSLDQGLQFLIQYYNGEERAKGNILERFSAQQFPDLHSELNLSSLELGDSALYFCASSVARSGNTIYFGEGSWLTVV.

This clone was seen a few times. This CDR3 is CASSLGSGNTIYF. The CDR3 DNA follows: TGTGCCAGCTCCCTAGGCTCTGGAAACACCATATATTTT. V is TRBV18 and J is TRBJ1-3; D is undetermined. The germline V gene has CDR1 KGHSH and CDR2 LQKENI. CDR3 length: 13 residues. Trimming cost V 6 bases and J 0 bases, with 6 bases left between them.

This chain links TRBV30 with TRBJ2-1, with TRBD2 matching 13 bases. Germline trimming cut 2 bases from V and 3 bases from J; bases unmatched to any gene: 19. The germline gives CDR1 GTSNPN, CDR2 SVGIG (reference sequence). The CDR3 covers 21 residues. This CDR3 is CAWSNGGGTSGMTTHYNEQFF. CDR3 nucleotides: TGTGCCTGGAGTAACGGAGGAGGGACTAGCGGGATGACAACCCACTACAATGAGCAGTTCTTC.

A single count supports this clone. The rearrangement uses TRBV23-1 and TRBJ2-2; TRBD1 aligns across 10 bases. TRBV23-1 is labeled an ORF, and its function is uncertain. The CDR3 is made up of 15 amino acids. Trimming took 3 bases from V and 4 from J; bases not matched to a gene: 2. CDR3 sequence reads: CASSHRDRGTGELFF. Written as DNA, the CDR3 is TGCGCCAGCAGTCACAGGGACAGGGGCACCGGGGAGCTGTTTTTT.

The V call is TRBV30, the J call TRBJ1-2; a possible D gene is TRBD1 (5 bases). The CDR3 is 12 residues long. The germline V gene has CDR1 GTSNPN and CDR2 SVGIG (reference sequence). Trimming took 3 bases from V and 4 from J, leaving 9 bases between them. The CDR3 nucleotides read TGTGCCTGGAGGACAGTGACCTATGGCTACACCTTC. This encodes CAWRTVTYGYTF.

The rearrangement joins TRBV2 to TRBJ1-2; a weak D match, TRBD1 (6 bases). Trimming shortened V by 6 bases and J by 7 bases, and 12 bases separated the two germline ends. Germline V CDR1 and CDR2: SNHLY, FYNNEI. This CDR3 has 12 amino acids. The CDR3 DNA is TGTGCCAGCAGGATGGAGACAGGTGGCTACACCTTC. This gives the protein CASRMETGGYTF. Using reference TRBV2 and TRBJ1-2 for the parts outside the CDR3, the full variable domain is EPEVTQTPSHQVTQMGQEVILRCVPISNHLYFYWYRQILGQKVEFLVSFYNNEISEKSEIFDDQFSVERPDGSNFTLKIRSTKLEDSAMYFCASRMETGGYTFGSGTRLTVV.

The chain joins TRBV27 to TRBJ2-3; 7 nucleotides agree with TRBD1. The CDR3 contains 16 residues. Germline CDR1 and CDR2: MNHEY and SMNVEV (reference sequence). The ends lost 0 bases at V and 5 bases at J; junction bases unmatched: 8. Here the CDR3 reads CASSLSWDSAVDTQYF. The CDR3 nucleotides are TGTGCCAGCAGTTTATCGTGGGACAGCGCCGTAGATACGCAGTATTTT.

J is TRBJ2-7 and V is TRBV5-4; 9 nucleotides line up with TRBD1. CDR3 length: 14 residues. Looked up from germline, CDR1 is SGHNT and CDR2 is YYREEE (reference sequence). The V segment lost 2 bases and the J segment 3 bases; nucleotides outside the gene matches: 3. CDR3 sequence (DNA): TGTGCCAGCAGCTTCACAGGGGGCAACTACGAGCAGTACTTC. Translated: CASSFTGGNYEQYF.

The V call is TRBV5-4, the J call TRBJ2-1; 9 nucleotides agree with TRBD2. Germline CDR1 reads SGHNT; CDR2 reads YYREEE (reference sequence). The ends lost 2 bases at V and 0 bases at J; junction bases unmatched: 6. This CDR3 contains 17 residues. CDR3 in amino acids: CASSFSSGASSYNEQFF. In nucleotides, the CDR3 is TGTGCCAGCAGCTTCTCTAGCGGGGCTAGCTCCTACAATGAGCAGTTCTTC.

The V call is TRBV28, the J call TRBJ2-1, with D possibly TRBD2 on 6 matching bases. Per germline, CDR1 MDHEN and CDR2 SYDVKM. Trimming cost V 6 bases and J 7 bases, with 22 bases left between them. This CDR3 spans 16 amino acids. In nucleotides, the CDR3 is TGTGCCAGCAGGCAAGCGAGAGGGACTTATGCGAATGAGCAGTTCTTC. It specifies CASRQARGTYANEQFF.

The chain couples TRBV29-1 to TRBJ2-2; a weak D match, TRBD1 (6 bases). Trimming took 5 bases from V and 1 from J, leaving 8 bases between them. The germline CDR1 and CDR2 sequences are SQVTM and ANQGSEA. The CDR3 has 13 amino acids. CDR3 loop: CSVSDRNTGELFF. The CDR3 coding sequence is TGCAGCGTTTCGGACAGGAACACCGGGGAGCTGTTTTTT.

The V gene is TRBV5-4, the J gene TRBJ1-3; D is uncertain. The germline V and J ends were trimmed by 3 bases and 0 bases, with 4 bases remaining between them. The CDR3 covers 13 residues. Germline V CDR1 and CDR2: SGHNT, YYREEE (reference sequence). The CDR3 nucleotides read TGTGCCAGCAGCTCTCGCTCTGGAAACACCATATATTTT. Amino acid sequence: CASSSRSGNTIYF.

DNA for the CDR3: TGTGCCAGCAGCTTAGATGGAGGCAGGGGCAATGAGCAGTTCTTC. Its translation: CASSLDGGRGNEQFF. The chain joins TRBV11-2 to TRBJ2-1; TRBD1 might be the D (6 bases). CDR3 length: 15 residues. The germline V gene encodes CDR1 SGHAT and CDR2 FQNNGV. V dropped 0 bases and J dropped 6 bases, with 12 bases sitting between them.

The CDR3 reads CASSLARNTEAFF. The CDR3 DNA reads as TGTGCCAGCAGTTTAGCGCGGAACACTGAAGCTTTCTTT. The chain recombines TRBV6-2 or TRBV6-3 with TRBJ1-1, with unresolved D. V was clipped by 4 bases and J by 1 base, with 7 bases between them. The CDR3 is 13 amino acids. Per the germline V gene, CDR1 is MNHEY and CDR2 is SVGEGT.

This chain's CDR3 is CAIREAGQGNSPLHF. The DNA for the CDR3 is TGTGCCATCAGGGAAGCAGGACAGGGTAATTCACCCCTCCACTTT. The chain couples TRBV10-3 to TRBJ1-6, with TRBD1 matching 8 bases. The ends lost 6 bases at V and 6 bases at J; junction bases unmatched: 7. This CDR3 is built from 15 residues. Germline V gene lookup returns CDR1 ENHRY and CDR2 SYGVKD.

This chain links TRBV14 with TRBJ1-3; 7 bases align to TRBD1. This CDR3 region has 14 residues. J was trimmed by 4 bases and V by 3 bases; bases with no gene match: 3. Germline CDR1 reads SGHDN; CDR2 reads FVKESK. CDR3 bases: TGTGCCAGCAGCCATGCAGGGGGGGGAAACACCATATATTTT. Amino acids: CASSHAGGGNTIYF.

A few counts support this clone. The chain employs TRBV18 and TRBJ2-2, with a tentative D call TRBD2 (6 bases). Trimming took off 1 base at V and 3 bases at J, with 9 bases between the two ends. CDR1 and CDR2 from the germline V gene are KGHSH and LQKENI. The length of the CDR3 is 15 residues. The CDR3 sequence is CASSPLSGDTGELFF. CDR3 sequence (DNA): TGTGCCAGCTCACCACTGTCGGGGGACACCGGGGAGCTGTTTTTT.

The rearrangement joins TRBV18 to TRBJ1-1; D remains unclear. In germline, CDR1 is KGHSH, CDR2 LQKENI. Trimming cost V 6 bases and J 3 bases, with 11 bases left between them. The CDR3 totals 13 residues. The CDR3: CASSPDGDTEAFF. CDR3 coding DNA: TGTGCCAGCTCTCCGGACGGGGACACTGAAGCTTTCTTT.

This clone was observed a few times. This sequence joins TRBV19 and TRBJ2-7; D is possibly TRBD2 (6 bases). V lost 9 bases and J 4 bases, leaving 25 bases between the germline ends. The V gene's germline CDR1 is LNHDA and CDR2 SQIVND (reference sequence). The CDR3 contains 16 residues. The CDR3 sequence: CASRRAIGTGVYEQYF. The CDR3 bases are TGTGCCAGCCGCCGGGCGATCGGGACGGGAGTTTACGAGCAGTACTTC.

In this sample, this clone turned up a few times. This chain joins TRBV7-8 and TRBJ1-6; TRBD1 matches at 7 bases. The CDR3 has 13 residues. V was pared by 3 bases and J by 15 bases, with 8 bases of the junction left unmatched. From germline, CDR1 is SGHVS and CDR2 FQNEAQ. The CDR3 spells CASSFNRGGILHF. The CDR3, as DNA: TGTGCCAGCAGCTTTAACAGGGGAGGAATCCTCCACTTT.

This chain uses TRBV19 with TRBJ1-1; D is undetermined. Germline CDR1 reads LNHDA; CDR2 reads SQIVND (reference sequence). V was shortened by 3 bases and J by 8 bases, with 13 bases between the two germline ends. The CDR3 sequence is 13 residues long. In DNA, the CDR3 is TGTGCCAGTAGTATTTTACATTCAGCGGAAGCTTTCTTT. Residues: CASSILHSAEAFF.

This clone was detected only a few times. The chain carries TRBV5-6 and TRBJ2-2; 8 positions agree with TRBD1. The CDR3 extends over 14 amino acids. Germline-derived CDR1 and CDR2 are SGHDT and YYEEEE. V shed 4 bases, J shed 8 bases, and the junction held 7 bases outside the gene matches. DNA of the CDR3: TGTGCCAGCAGCAGCCGACAGGGGAATGGGGAGCTGTTTTTT. Translating gives CASSSRQGNGELFF.

The genes are TRBV21-1 and TRBJ2-2; the table gives TRBD1 as D, unverified against the DNA. TRBV21-1 is annotated as a pseudogene. The CDR3 spans 18 residues. For the CDR3, the DNA is TGTGCCAGCAGCAAAAGGCGACCGGGACATAGGAACACCGGGGAGCTGTTTTTT. Translated, it gives CASSKRRPGHRNTGELFF.

V gene TRBV3-1 (or the pseudogene TRBV3-2) combines with J gene TRBJ1-2, with no clear D. This CDR3 spans 15 amino acids. The V gene lost 0 bases and the J gene lost 8 bases, with 16 bases spanning the gap. The V gene's germline CDR1 is LGHDT and CDR2 YNNKEL (reference sequence). CDR3 sequence: CASSQDLGEGRGYTF. The CDR3 DNA reads TGTGCCAGCAGCCAAGATCTTGGGGAGGGTCGAGGCTACACCTTC.

This chain uses TRBV5-1 with TRBJ2-2, with 11 bases lining up with TRBD1. V dropped 5 bases and J dropped 4; count of bases not matched to a gene: 7. Germline lookup yields CDR1 SGHRS and CDR2 YFSETQ. This CDR3 spans 16 amino acids. This CDR3 is CASSPGQGASTGELFF. For the CDR3, the DNA is TGCGCCAGCAGTCCAGGACAGGGGGCTTCCACCGGGGAGCTGTTTTTT. Filled out from reference TRBV5-1 and TRBJ2-2, the complete variable domain reads KAGVTQTPRYLIKTRGQQVTLSCSPISGHRSVSWYQQTPGQGLQFLFEYFSETQRNKGNFPGRFSGRQFSNSRSEMNVSTLELGDSALYLCASSPGQGASTGELFFGEGSRLTVL.

The J gene is TRBJ1-6, the V gene TRBV5-5; D is uncertain. Trimming pared 9 bases from V and 8 bases from J, leaving 18 bases between. This CDR3 is 14 amino acids long. The germline gives CDR1 SGHKS, CDR2 YYEKEE (reference sequence). CDR3 nucleotide sequence: TGTGCCACCTCGCCACCCCGCAGCGATTCACCCCTCCACTTT. This translates into CATSPPRSDSPLHF.

The CDR3 nucleotides are TGTGCCAGCAGCCGTAACCGGGAGACCACAGATACGCAGTATTTT. It is translated as CASSRNRETTDTQYF. The chain is built from TRBV28 and TRBJ2-3; perhaps TRBD2 as D (6 bases). CDR1 MDHEN and CDR2 SYDVKM come from the germline V gene. The CDR3 sequence is 15 residues long. V shed 6 bases and J shed 2 bases, with 15 bases lying between them. Full variable domain (rest looked up from reference TRBV28 and TRBJ2-3): DVKVTQSSRYLVKRTGEKVFLECVQDMDHENMFWYRQDPGLGLRLIYFSYDVKMKEKGDIPEGYSVSREKKERFSLILESASTNQTSMYLCASSRNRETTDTQYFGPGTRLTVL.